Here is one T cell receptor (beta chain) with its context. This receptor's antigen is unknown. The input lacks base qualities; no much larger clone sits a single base away. TCRbeta CDR3 regions were amplified from genomic DNA by means of the immunoSEQ Assay, a bias-controlled multiplex PCR. Per the authors' processing: Within the assay, amplification of reference gene primers was used to estimate how many nucleated cells each sample contained. Sequence reads were collapsed and filtered to measure the absolute abundance of every unique TCRbeta CDR3 rearrangement. For each sample, productive Simpson clonality was calculated as the square root of Simpson's diversity index over productive rearrangements. The source is immuneACCESS, and TCRdb retained only in-frame sequences with V and J called. Part of the clones is not carried over; for the studies checked, unresolved V genes explain less than half of this, and the remainder is unexplained. Clonal size and the V and J genes are those of that table, whereas D and trimming came from the DNA. In all, the sample holds 310,000 or so clones, and roughly 85% of those were seen once. Approximately 5% of the sample comes from the top ten.

These data come from a study of blood T cell repertoires in COVID-19 (dated by TCRdb to 2020 to 2022). At the level of the whole study: Collaborator samples came from the United States, Italy and Spain and covered acute and convalescent phases of COVID-19. The repertoires were made available in a free public database intended to serve as a resource for research on the immune response to SARS-CoV-2. Samples were obtained from the ongoing ImmuneRACE study (first 160 participants) and from roughly 1,300 subjects provided by 6 global collaborators. The dataset comprised deeply sampled blood TCRbeta repertoires from subjects exposed to, actively infected with, or recovered from COVID-19. The prospective study material was composed of cDNA or gDNA derived from T cells, B-cell-depleted T cells, or PBMCs. HLA class I and class II types, where available, came from metadata supplied by the sample provider rather than from assay-based typing. Nearly every sample came with metadata listing a de-identified subject ID, COVID-19 status, age in years and sex. The investigation overall reported the following: The amount of clinical and demographic metadata varied by source and participant and was provided uncurated.

Participants in the prospective study were enrolled through a virtual design, were aged roughly 18 to 90 years, and lived in about 25 United States geographic areas. In the prospective study, participants were assigned to cohorts based on the clinical history participants reported in a screening survey and a study questionnaire. Recovered participants in ImmuneRACE Cohort 3 were defined by two consecutive negative NP/OP PCR tests, clearance by a healthcare professional, or resolution of symptoms. In the prospective study, mobile phlebotomists collected whole blood, serum and a nasopharyngeal or oropharyngeal swab from each participant. Participants in the prospective study had the option to provide additional blood draws and questionnaires over a roughly two-month period. Blood samples from the prospective study were shipped frozen or at room temperature prior to DNA extraction. Trimming takes 0 bases from V and 1 base from J, and the germline ends sit 8 bases apart. The CDR3, cysteine through phenylalanine, is 15 amino acids long. Just the 45-base CDR3 DNA is kept, in frame starting at base 1. CDR1 and CDR2, looked up from the germline V gene (reference sequence), are LGHDT and YNNKEL.

The sequenced sample was PBMCs or T cells enriched from blood (not recorded which). In this chain, TRBV3-1 (or the pseudogene TRBV3-2) is recombined with TRBJ2-3, with no reliable assignment of the D segment. This TCR came from a woman aged 25-40 years who had recovered from COVID-19. The DNA reads as follows: TGTGCCAGCAGCCAAGATCAGCAGGGCACAGATACGCAGTATTTT. It translates as CASSQDQQGTDTQYF.